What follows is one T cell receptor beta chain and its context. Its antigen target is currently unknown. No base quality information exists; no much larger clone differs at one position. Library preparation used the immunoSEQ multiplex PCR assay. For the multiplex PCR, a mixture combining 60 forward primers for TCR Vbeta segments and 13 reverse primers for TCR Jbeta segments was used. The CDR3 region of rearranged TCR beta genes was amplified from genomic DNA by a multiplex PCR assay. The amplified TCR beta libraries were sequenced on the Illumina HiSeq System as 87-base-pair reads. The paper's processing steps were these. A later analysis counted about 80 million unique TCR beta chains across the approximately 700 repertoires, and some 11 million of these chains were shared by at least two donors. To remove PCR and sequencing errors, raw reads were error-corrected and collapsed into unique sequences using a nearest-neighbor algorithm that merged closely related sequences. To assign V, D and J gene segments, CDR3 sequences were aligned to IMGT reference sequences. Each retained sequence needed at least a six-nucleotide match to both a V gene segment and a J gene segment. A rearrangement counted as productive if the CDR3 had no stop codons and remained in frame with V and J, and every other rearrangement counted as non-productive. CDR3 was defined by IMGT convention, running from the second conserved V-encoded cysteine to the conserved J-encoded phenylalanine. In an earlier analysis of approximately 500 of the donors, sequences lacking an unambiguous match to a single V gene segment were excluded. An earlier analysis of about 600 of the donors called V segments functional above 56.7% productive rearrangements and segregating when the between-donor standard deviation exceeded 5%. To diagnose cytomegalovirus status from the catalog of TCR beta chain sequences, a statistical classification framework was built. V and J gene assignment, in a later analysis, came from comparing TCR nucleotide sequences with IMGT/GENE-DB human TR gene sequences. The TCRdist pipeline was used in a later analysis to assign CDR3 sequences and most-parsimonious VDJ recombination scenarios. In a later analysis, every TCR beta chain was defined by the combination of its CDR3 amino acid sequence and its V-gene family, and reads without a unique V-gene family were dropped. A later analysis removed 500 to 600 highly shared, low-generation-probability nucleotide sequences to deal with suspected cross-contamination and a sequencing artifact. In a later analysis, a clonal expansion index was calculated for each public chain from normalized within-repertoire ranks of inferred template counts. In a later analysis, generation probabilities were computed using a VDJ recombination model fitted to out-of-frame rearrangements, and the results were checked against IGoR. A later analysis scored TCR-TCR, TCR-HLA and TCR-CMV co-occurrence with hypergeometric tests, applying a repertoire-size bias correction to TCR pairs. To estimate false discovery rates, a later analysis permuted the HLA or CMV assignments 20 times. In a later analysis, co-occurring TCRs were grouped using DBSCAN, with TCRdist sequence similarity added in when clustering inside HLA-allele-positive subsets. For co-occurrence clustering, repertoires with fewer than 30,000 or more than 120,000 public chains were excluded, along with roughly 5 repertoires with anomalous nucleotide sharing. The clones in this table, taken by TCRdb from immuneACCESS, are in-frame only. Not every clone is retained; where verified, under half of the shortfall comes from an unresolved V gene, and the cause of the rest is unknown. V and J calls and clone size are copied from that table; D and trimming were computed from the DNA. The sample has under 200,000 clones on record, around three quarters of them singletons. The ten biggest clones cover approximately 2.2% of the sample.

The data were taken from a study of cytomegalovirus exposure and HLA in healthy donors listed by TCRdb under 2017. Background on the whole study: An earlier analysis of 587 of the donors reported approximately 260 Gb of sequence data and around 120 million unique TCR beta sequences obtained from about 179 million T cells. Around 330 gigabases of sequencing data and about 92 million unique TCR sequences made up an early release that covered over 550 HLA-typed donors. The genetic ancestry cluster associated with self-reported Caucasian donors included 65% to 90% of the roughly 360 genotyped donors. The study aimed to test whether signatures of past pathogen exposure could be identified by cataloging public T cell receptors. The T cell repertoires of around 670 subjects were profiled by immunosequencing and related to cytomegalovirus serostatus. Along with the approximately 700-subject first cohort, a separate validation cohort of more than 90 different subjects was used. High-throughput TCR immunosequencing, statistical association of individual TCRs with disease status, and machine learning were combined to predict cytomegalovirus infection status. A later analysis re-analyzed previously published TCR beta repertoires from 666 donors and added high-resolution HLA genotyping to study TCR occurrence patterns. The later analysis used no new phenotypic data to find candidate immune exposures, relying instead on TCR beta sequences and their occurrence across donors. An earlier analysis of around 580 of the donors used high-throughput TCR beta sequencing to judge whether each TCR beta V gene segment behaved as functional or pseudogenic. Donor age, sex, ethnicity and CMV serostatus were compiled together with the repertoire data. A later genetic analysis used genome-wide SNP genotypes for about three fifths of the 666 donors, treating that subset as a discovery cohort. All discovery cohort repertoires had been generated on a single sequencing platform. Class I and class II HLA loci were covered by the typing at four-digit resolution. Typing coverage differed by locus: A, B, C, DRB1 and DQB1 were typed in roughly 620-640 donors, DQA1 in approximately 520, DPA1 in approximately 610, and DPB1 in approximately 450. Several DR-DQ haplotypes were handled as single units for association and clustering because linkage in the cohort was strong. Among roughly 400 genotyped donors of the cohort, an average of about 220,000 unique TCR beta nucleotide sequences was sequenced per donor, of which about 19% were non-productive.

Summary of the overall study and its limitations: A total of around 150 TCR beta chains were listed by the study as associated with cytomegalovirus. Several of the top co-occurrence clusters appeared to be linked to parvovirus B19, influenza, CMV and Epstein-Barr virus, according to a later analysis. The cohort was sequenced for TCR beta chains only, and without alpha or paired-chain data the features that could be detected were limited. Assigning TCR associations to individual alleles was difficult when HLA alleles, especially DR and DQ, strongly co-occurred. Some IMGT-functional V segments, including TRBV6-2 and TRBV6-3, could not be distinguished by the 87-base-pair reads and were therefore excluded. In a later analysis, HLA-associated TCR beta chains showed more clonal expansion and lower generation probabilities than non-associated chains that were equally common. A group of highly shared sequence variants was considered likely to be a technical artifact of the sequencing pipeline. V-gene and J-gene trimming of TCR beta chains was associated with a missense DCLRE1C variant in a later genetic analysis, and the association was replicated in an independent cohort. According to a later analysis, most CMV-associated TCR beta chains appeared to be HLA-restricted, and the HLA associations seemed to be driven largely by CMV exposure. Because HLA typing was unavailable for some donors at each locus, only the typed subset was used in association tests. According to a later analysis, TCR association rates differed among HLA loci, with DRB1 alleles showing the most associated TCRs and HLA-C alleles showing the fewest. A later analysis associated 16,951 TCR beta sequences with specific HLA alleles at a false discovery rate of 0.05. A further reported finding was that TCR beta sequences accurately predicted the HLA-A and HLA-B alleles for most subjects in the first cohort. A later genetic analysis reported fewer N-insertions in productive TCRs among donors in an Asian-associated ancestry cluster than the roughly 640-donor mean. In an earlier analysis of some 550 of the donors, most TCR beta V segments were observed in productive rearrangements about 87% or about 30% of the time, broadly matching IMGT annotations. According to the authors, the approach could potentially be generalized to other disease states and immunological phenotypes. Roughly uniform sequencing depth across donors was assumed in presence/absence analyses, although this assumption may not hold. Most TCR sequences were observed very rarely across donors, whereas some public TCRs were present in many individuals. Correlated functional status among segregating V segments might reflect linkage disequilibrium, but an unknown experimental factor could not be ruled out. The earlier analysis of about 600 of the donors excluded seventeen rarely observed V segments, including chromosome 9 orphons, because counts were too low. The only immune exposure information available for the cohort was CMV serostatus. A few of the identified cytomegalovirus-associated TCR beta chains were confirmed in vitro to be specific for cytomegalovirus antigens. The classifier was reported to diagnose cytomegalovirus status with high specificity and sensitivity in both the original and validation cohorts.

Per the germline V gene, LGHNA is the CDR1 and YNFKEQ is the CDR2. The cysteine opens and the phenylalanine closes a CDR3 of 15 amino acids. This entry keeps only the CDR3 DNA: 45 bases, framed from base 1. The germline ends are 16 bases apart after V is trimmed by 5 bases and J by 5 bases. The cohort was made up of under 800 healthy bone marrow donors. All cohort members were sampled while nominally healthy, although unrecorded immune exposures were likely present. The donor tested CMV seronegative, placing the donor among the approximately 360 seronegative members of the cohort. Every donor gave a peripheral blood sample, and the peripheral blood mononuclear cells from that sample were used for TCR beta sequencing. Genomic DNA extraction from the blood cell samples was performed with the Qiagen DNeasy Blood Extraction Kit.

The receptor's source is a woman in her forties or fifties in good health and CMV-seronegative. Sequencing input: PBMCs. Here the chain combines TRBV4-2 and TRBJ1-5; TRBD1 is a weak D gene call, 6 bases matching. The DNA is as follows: TGTGCCAGCAGCGAAGCCCTAGGGGGTGATCAGCCCCAGCATTTT. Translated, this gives CASSEALGGDQPQHF.